A single sample gave rise to the 24 T cell receptor beta chains below, sequenced in a study of cytomegalovirus exposure and HLA in healthy donors. The study ran its PCR with 60 Vbeta and 13 Jbeta primers. Clones were sequenced by immunoSEQ multiplex PCR, and TCRdb holds only the in-frame ones, with some missing. The data contain around 80,000 clones, around 62% of them singletons. The sample taken for sequencing was PBMCs. These receptors were taken from a male donor in good health and CMV-seropositive.

This chain connects TRBV11-1 to TRBJ2-5; 10 nucleotides align to TRBD2. The CDR3 is 15 amino acids. Per the germline V gene, CDR1 is SGHAT and CDR2 is FQDESV (reference sequence). With 3 bases clipped from V and 5 bases from J, the junction kept 6 bases outside the gene matches. The CDR3 spells CASSFSGRERETQYF. CDR3 coding DNA: TGTGCCAGCAGCTTCAGCGGGAGGGAAAGGGAGACCCAGTACTTC.

V gene TRBV18 combines with J gene TRBJ2-2, with 12 bases identical to TRBD2. This CDR3 has 16 residues. The germline V gene encodes CDR1 KGHSH and CDR2 LQKENI. Trimming at V came to 6 bases and at J to 3 bases, leaving 5 bases not matched to a gene. In DNA form, the CDR3 reads TGTGCCAGCTCGCGACTAGCGGGAGTGGACACCGGGGAGCTGTTTTTT. Translation gives CASSRLAGVDTGELFF. Based on the CDR3 plus reference TRBV18 and TRBJ2-2, the full variable domain is NAGVMQNPRHLVRRRGQEARLRCSPMKGHSHVYWYRQLPEEGLKFMVYLQKENIIDESGMPKERFSAEFPKEGPSILRIQQVVRGDSAAYFCASSRLAGVDTGELFFGEGSRLTVL.

The chain uses TRBV11-3 and TRBJ2-3; 8 nucleotides agree with TRBD2. V shed 8 bases and J 1 base; nucleotides not matched to a gene: 2. Germline V gene data show CDR1 as SGHNT and CDR2 as YENEEA. The CDR3 consists of 13 residues. CDR3 sequence reads: CASGAGGTDTQYF. CDR3 in DNA: TGTGCCAGCGGAGCGGGAGGCACAGATACGCAGTATTTT.

This clone has just one count. J is TRBJ2-6 and V is TRBV28, with 12 bases aligning to TRBD2. The CDR3 loop spans 19 amino acids. The germline gives CDR1 MDHEN, CDR2 SYDVKM. V lost 5 bases, J lost 1 base, and 9 bases stayed unmatched. The CDR3 coding sequence is TGTGCCAGCAGTGCCCCCCGGACTAGCGGGGCTTCTGGGGCCAACGTCCTGACTTTC. This gives the protein CASSAPRTSGASGANVLTF.

This clone was recorded a few times. The chain couples TRBV19 to TRBJ2-5; 11 bases match TRBD2. V trimming: 6 bases; J trimming: 3 bases; junction bases outside the gene matches: 6. The germline V gene has CDR1 LNHDA and CDR2 SQIVND (reference sequence). The CDR3 spans 15 residues. The CDR3 here is CASRFSTSGEETQYF. The CDR3 nucleotides are TGTGCCAGTAGGTTCTCGACTAGCGGGGAAGAGACCCAGTACTTC.

This chain joins TRBV4-3 and TRBJ1-4, with a possible D match to TRBD1 (6 bases). V was clipped by 5 bases and J by 4 bases, with 23 bases between them. The CDR3 is 18 residues long. Per the germline V gene, CDR1 is LGHNA and CDR2 is YSLEER. The CDR3 region is CASSFVTGGAAGNEKLFF. CDR3 nucleotides: TGCGCCAGCAGCTTCGTGACAGGTGGGGCTGCAGGTAATGAAAAACTGTTTTTT.

This clone was seen only a few times. The chain uses TRBV28 and TRBJ2-5; 10 nucleotides match TRBD2. The V gene end was trimmed by 4 bases and the J gene end by 5 bases; junction bases not matched to a gene: 4. The CDR3 has 14 amino acids. CDR1 is MDHEN and CDR2 is SYDVKM in the germline V gene. The CDR3 region is CASSWGTSVETQYF. Written as DNA, the CDR3 is TGTGCCAGCAGTTGGGGGACTAGCGTGGAGACCCAGTACTTC.

In this sample, this clone turned up a few times. The chain employs TRBV5-6 and TRBJ2-7, with 10 bases identical to TRBD1. V was pared by 0 bases and J by 0 bases, with 6 bases of the junction left unmatched. The CDR3 loop spans 17 amino acids. Germline V gene lookup returns CDR1 SGHDT and CDR2 YYEEEE. CDR3: CASSLGDRGHFSYEQYF. CDR3 DNA: TGTGCCAGCAGCTTGGGGGACAGGGGCCATTTCTCCTACGAGCAGTACTTC.

The chain uses TRBV7-3 and TRBJ1-1; D is possibly TRBD1 (5 bases). This CDR3 spans 15 amino acids. Germline V gene lookup returns CDR1 SGHTA and CDR2 FQGTGA. V was cut by 4 bases and J by 2 bases, with 14 bases left in between. This CDR3 reads CASSSSGGSNTEAFF. The CDR3 DNA sequence: TGTGCCAGCAGCTCTTCCGGGGGGTCCAACACTGAAGCTTTCTTT.

The chain employs TRBV10-3 and TRBJ2-3; D perhaps matches TRBD2 (6 bases). Trimming shortened V by 0 bases and J by 1 base, and 11 bases separated the two germline ends. From germline, CDR1 is ENHRY and CDR2 SYGVKD. This CDR3 contains 16 residues. The CDR3: CAISESTGAGTDTQYF. In DNA, the CDR3 is TGTGCCATCAGTGAGTCCACGGGAGCCGGCACAGATACGCAGTATTTT.

This chain joins TRBV7-7 and TRBJ2-1; 9 bases agree with TRBD1. V trimming: 5 bases; J trimming: 2 bases; junction bases outside the gene matches: 4. CDR1 and CDR2 from the germline V gene are SSHAT and FNYEAQ (reference sequence). The CDR3 has 15 residues. This CDR3 is CASSRDRVTYNEQFF. The CDR3 DNA reads TGTGCCAGCAGCCGGGACAGGGTGACCTACAATGAGCAGTTCTTC.

The DNA of the CDR3 is TGTGCCAGCAGTTTAACGACATTAGCGGGAACCTACGAGCAGTACTTC. Amino acid sequence: CASSLTTLAGTYEQYF. The rearrangement joins TRBV27 to TRBJ2-7; 8 positions match TRBD2. Losses at the gene ends were 2 bases for V and 2 bases for J; bases not matched to a gene: 8. This CDR3 comprises 16 residues. From germline, CDR1 is MNHEY and CDR2 SMNVEV (reference sequence).

V and J are TRBV7-6 and TRBJ2-7; 14 bases are a match to TRBD2. The CDR3 consists of 17 residues. The germline V gene encodes CDR1 SGHVS and CDR2 FNYEAQ. V trimming: 3 bases; J trimming: 9 bases; junction bases outside the gene matches: 13. CDR3 nucleotides: TGTGCCAGCAGCTTGGGACTAGCGGGAGCTCCCTCCGGGGGGCAGTACTTC. Translating gives CASSLGLAGAPSGGQYF.

This clone was seen only a few times. V and J are TRBV5-1 and TRBJ1-4; 7 bases match TRBD1. The CDR3 extends over 15 amino acids. J gave up 8 bases and V 0 bases, and 7 bases lay outside the gene matches. Germline CDR1 SGHRS, CDR2 YFSETQ. The CDR3 here is CASSLGDRNGEKLFF. DNA for the CDR3: TGCGCCAGCAGCTTGGGGGACAGAAACGGAGAAAAACTGTTTTTT.

This clone was found a few times. The chain uses TRBV9 and TRBJ2-6, with D possibly matching TRBD2 (6 bases). CDR3 size: 17 residues. V was clipped by 4 bases and J by 1 base, with 15 bases between them. Germline V CDR1 and CDR2: SGDLS, YYNGEE. CDR3 nucleotides: TGTGCCAGCAGCCCTCTCAGGGAGGTTTCTGGGGCCAACGTCCTGACTTTC. Translation gives CASSPLREVSGANVLTF. The full variable domain, completed using reference TRBV9 and TRBJ2-6, is DSGVTQTPKHLITATGQRVTLRCSPRSGDLSVYWYQQSLDQGLQFLIQYYNGEERAKGNILERFSAQQFPDLHSELNLSSLELGDSALYFCASSPLREVSGANVLTFGAGSRLTVL.

The chain links TRBV5-1 to TRBJ1-6, with D possibly being TRBD1 (5 bases). The ends were cut back, 5 bases at V and 5 bases at J, with 8 bases in the middle. The CDR3 extends over 13 amino acids. In germline, CDR1 is SGHRS, CDR2 YFSETQ. In DNA form, the CDR3 reads TGCGCCAGCAGTCAGGGAAATAATTCACCCCTCCACTTT. Its protein is CASSQGNNSPLHF.

V is TRBV27 and J is TRBJ2-1; 7 bases match TRBD1. Trimming took 3 bases from V and 6 from J; bases not matched to a gene: 5. The length of the CDR3 is 14 residues. CDR1 MNHEY and CDR2 SMNVEV come from the germline V gene (reference sequence). CDR3 coding DNA: TGTGCCAGCAGTTTCCAGACAGGGATCAATGAGCAGTTCTTC. Amino acids: CASSFQTGINEQFF.

This chain uses TRBV7-8 with TRBJ2-5; 12 bases are a match to TRBD2. J was trimmed by 5 bases and V by 3 bases; bases with no gene match: 7. The CDR3 has 16 amino acids. Germline V gene lookup returns CDR1 SGHVS and CDR2 FQNEAQ. The CDR3, as DNA: TGTGCCAGCAGCTTCCTGACTAGCGGGAGTTCGGAGACCCAGTACTTC. This sequence encodes CASSFLTSGSSETQYF. The variable domain in full, completed from reference TRBV7-8 and TRBJ2-5, reads GAGVSQSPRYKVAKRGQDVALRCDPISGHVSLFWYQQALGQGPEFLTYFQNEAQLDKSGLPSDRFFAERPEGSVSTLKIQRTQQEDSAVYLCASSFLTSGSSETQYFGPGTRLLVL.

The chain has TRBV7-2 and TRBJ1-1; unclear D gene. CDR3 length: 12 amino acids. V lost 5 bases, J lost 0 bases, and 4 bases lay in between. Germline V gives CDR1 SGHTA, CDR2 FQGNSA. The CDR3 coding sequence is TGTGCCAGCAGCGAGGTGAACACTGAAGCTTTCTTT. The encoded protein is CASSEVNTEAFF.

The V and J genes are TRBV27 and TRBJ1-1; TRBD1 matches at 7 bases. The CDR3 is 14 residues long. Germline assignment: CDR1 MNHEY and CDR2 SMNVEV (reference sequence). The ends lost 8 bases at V and 2 bases at J; junction bases unmatched: 8. CDR3 bases: TGTGCCAGCGCATTGACAGGGCCAAACACTGAAGCTTTCTTT. The encoded protein is CASALTGPNTEAFF.

This sequence joins TRBV27 and TRBJ1-6, with TRBD1 matching 9 bases. CDR3 length equals 14 residues. In germline, CDR1 is MNHEY, CDR2 SMNVEV (reference sequence). Trimming cost V 5 bases and J 11 bases; bases outside gene matches: 7. This chain's CDR3 is CASSPGTGRTPLHF. The CDR3 DNA follows: TGTGCCAGCAGTCCCGGGACAGGGAGGACACCCCTCCACTTT.

The chain has TRBV2 and TRBJ2-7, with 7 bases lining up with TRBD2. With 1 base clipped from V and 2 bases from J, the junction kept 5 bases outside the gene matches. CDR1 is SNHLY, CDR2 FYNNEI, per germline. The CDR3 has 15 amino acids. Here the CDR3 reads CASSEEASGPYEQYF. The CDR3, as DNA: TGTGCCAGCAGTGAAGAGGCTAGCGGCCCCTACGAGCAGTACTTC. Full variable domain (missing parts from reference TRBV2 and TRBJ2-7): EPEVTQTPSHQVTQMGQEVILRCVPISNHLYFYWYRQILGQKVEFLVSFYNNEISEKSEIFDDQFSVERPDGSNFTLKIRSTKLEDSAMYFCASSEEASGPYEQYFGPGTRLTVT.

This sequence joins TRBV19 and TRBJ2-2; TRBD1 aligns across 7 bases. Germline trimming cut 5 bases from V and 4 bases from J; bases unmatched to any gene: 13. The germline V gene encodes CDR1 LNHDA and CDR2 SQIVND (reference sequence). The CDR3 contains 17 residues. The CDR3 DNA sequence: TGTGCCAGTAGTCGGACAGGAACCCTTGGGAGCACCGGGGAGCTGTTTTTT. Translation gives CASSRTGTLGSTGELFF. Supplemented by reference TRBV19 and TRBJ2-2, the full variable domain reads DGGITQSPKYLFRKEGQNVTLSCEQNLNHDAMYWYRQDPGQGLRLIYYSQIVNDFQKGDIAEGYSVSREKKESFPLTVTSAQKNPTAFYLCASSRTGTLGSTGELFFGEGSRLTVL.

The V gene is TRBV5-5, the J gene TRBJ1-2, with D tentatively TRBD1 (6 bases). This CDR3 comprises 15 residues. V was trimmed by 1 base and J by 8 bases, leaving 18 bases between them. Per germline, CDR1 SGHKS and CDR2 YYEKEE (reference sequence). As DNA, the CDR3 is TGTGCCAGCAGCTTGAGGGACCTGGGGGCGGGCGGCTACACCTTC. It translates to CASSLRDLGAGGYTF.